The sequence of this T cell receptor (beta chain) was determined in a study of blood T cell repertoires in COVID-19. Study as a whole: The United States, Italy and Spain supplied acute and convalescent COVID-19 samples. The cDNA or gDNA used as material had been derived from T cells, B-cell-depleted T cells, or PBMCs.

In the study's own analysis: Reference gene primer amplification yielded estimated nucleated cell counts. The table came from immunoSEQ multiplex PCR; TCRdb's copy has only in-frame clones and leaves some out. The D gene and trimming were derived from the DNA, and the V and J assignments and clone size from that table. Among approximately 89,000 clones listed, roughly 80% were seen once. There are a few counts of this clone. Germline values: CDR1 SNHLY, CDR2 FYNNEI. The CDR3 has 17 residues. The germline V and J ends were trimmed by 3 bases and 5 bases, with 22 bases remaining between them. The TCR was taken from a human donor in a cohort sampled during active COVID-19. The V and J genes are TRBV2 and TRBJ1-1; D may be TRBD1 (6 bases). The sample taken for sequencing was peripheral blood. CDR3 in amino acids: CASSEVEGSGAGTEAFF. The CDR3 nucleotides are TGTGCCAGCAGTGAGGTAGAGGGTTCAGGGGCGGGTACTGAAGCTTTCTTT. Based on the CDR3 plus reference TRBV2 and TRBJ1-1, the full variable domain is EPEVTQTPSHQVTQMGQEVILRCVPISNHLYFYWYRQILGQKVEFLVSFYNNEISEKSEIFDDQFSVERPDGSNFTLKIRSTKLEDSAMYFCASSEVEGSGAGTEAFFGQGTRLTVV.